The source of this T cell receptor (beta chain) is a study of CD8 T cells in Susac syndrome. Study-level information: Patients with Susac syndrome were therapy-naive, taking corticosteroids, with some also receiving intravenous immunoglobulin, or taking intravenous immunoglobulin alone at the time their blood was drawn.

V trimming: 7 bases; J trimming: 7 bases; junction bases outside the gene matches: 6. In germline, CDR1 is SQVTM, CDR2 ANQGSEA. The CDR3 spans 13 residues. It was with random hexamers that roughly 0.45 to 1 ug RNA was reverse transcribed. TCRdb fed the immunoSEQ multiplex PCR reads into MiXCR, producing one record per CDR3 protein. The repertoire holds roughly 250,000 distinct CDR3 sequences, with 90% to 97% as singletons. The origin of this receptor is a human donor with Susac syndrome. Sequencing was performed on CD4+ T cells from PBMCs. This chain joins TRBV29-1 and TRBJ2-1, with TRBD1 matching over 11 bases. The CDR3 loop is CSGRDRGRNEQFF. The CDR3 DNA reads as TGCAGCGGGCGGGACAGGGGGAGGAATGAGCAGTTCTTC.